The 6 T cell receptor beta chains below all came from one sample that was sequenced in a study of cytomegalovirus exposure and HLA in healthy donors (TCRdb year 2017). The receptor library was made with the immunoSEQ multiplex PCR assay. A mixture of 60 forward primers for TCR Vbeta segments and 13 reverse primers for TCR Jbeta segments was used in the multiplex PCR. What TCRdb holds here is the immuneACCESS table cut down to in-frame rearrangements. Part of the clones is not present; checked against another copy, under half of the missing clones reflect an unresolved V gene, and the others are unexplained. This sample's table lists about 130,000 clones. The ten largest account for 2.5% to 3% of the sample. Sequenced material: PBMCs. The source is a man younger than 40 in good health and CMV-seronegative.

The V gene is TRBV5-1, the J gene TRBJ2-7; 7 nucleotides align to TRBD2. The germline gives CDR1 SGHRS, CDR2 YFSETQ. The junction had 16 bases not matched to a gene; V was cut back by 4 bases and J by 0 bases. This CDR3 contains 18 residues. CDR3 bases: TGCGCCAGCAGCGGGGTGGCGGGAGTTCGGGTTAGCTCCTACGAGCAGTACTTC. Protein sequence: CASSGVAGVRVSSYEQYF. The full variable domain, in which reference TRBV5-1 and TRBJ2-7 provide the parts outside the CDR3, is KAGVTQTPRYLIKTRGQQVTLSCSPISGHRSVSWYQQTPGQGLQFLFEYFSETQRNKGNFPGRFSGRQFSNSRSEMNVSTLELGDSALYLCASSGVAGVRVSSYEQYFGPGTRLTVT.

DNA of the CDR3: TGTGCCAGCAGCCGGAGGGGGGGATACAATGAGCAGTTCTTC. Its translation: CASSRRGGYNEQFF. The chain carries TRBV5-4 and TRBJ2-1, with D perhaps matching TRBD2 (7 bases). This CDR3 comprises 14 residues. Trimming cost V 4 bases and J 4 bases, with 12 bases left between them. CDR1 and CDR2 (germline): SGHNT, YYREEE (reference sequence).

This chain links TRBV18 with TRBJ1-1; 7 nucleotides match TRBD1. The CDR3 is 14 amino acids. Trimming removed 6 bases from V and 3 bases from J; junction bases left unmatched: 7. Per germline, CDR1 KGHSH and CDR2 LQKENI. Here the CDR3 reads CASSPGQSYTEAFF. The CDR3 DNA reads TGTGCCAGCTCCCCGGGACAGTCTTACACTGAAGCTTTCTTT.

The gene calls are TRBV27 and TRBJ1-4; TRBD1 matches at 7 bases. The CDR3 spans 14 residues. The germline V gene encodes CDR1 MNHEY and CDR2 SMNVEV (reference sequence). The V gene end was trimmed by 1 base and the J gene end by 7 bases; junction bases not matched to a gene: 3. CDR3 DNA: TGTGCCAGCAGTTTATTAGGGGACAGTGAAAAACTGTTTTTT. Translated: CASSLLGDSEKLFF.

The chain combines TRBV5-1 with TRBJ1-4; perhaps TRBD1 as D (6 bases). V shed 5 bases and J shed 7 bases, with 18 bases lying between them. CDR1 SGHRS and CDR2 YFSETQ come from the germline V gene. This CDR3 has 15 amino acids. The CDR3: CASSFLGGASEKLFF. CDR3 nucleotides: TGCGCCAGCAGTTTCCTTGGGGGGGCGAGTGAAAAACTGTTTTTT.

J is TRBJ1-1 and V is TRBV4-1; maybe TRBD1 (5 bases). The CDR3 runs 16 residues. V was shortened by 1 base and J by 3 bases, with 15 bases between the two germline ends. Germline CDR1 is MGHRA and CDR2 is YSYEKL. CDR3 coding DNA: TGCGCCAGCAGCCAAGGACTCCGGAGGGGATACACTGAAGCTTTCTTT. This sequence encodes CASSQGLRRGYTEAFF.